One sample yielded the 13 T cell receptor beta chains listed below, sequenced in a study of OX40 agonist ivuxolimab in advanced cancers. Clones were read by immunoSEQ multiplex PCR, and TCRdb kept only the in-frame ones, dropping some. The top ten hold 0.55% of the sample, which has about 120,000 clones, 80% to 90% seen once. Source: CD4+ or CD8+ T cells sorted from blood, taken in a trial of the OX40 agonist ivuxolimab. Source of these receptors: an adult with an advanced solid tumor such as melanoma, head and neck, liver or kidney cancer.

The chain employs TRBV27 and TRBJ1-3; D unclear. Trimming took 5 bases from V and 4 from J, leaving 12 bases between them. Per the germline V gene, CDR1 is MNHEY and CDR2 is SMNVEV (reference sequence). This CDR3 region has 14 residues. The CDR3 here is CASSQRYSGNTIYF. DNA of the CDR3: TGTGCCAGCAGTCAAAGGTATTCGGGAAACACCATATATTTT.

The gene calls are TRBV2 and TRBJ2-2; D not certain. Deletions cut 4 bases from V and 3 bases from J, with 12 bases between. The germline gives CDR1 SNHLY, CDR2 FYNNEI. The CDR3 runs to 15 residues. CDR3 coding DNA: TGTGCCAGCAGTGGGGTGACGGGCTACACCGGGGAGCTGTTTTTT. This translates into CASSGVTGYTGELFF.

The chain joins TRBV10-3 to TRBJ2-2; 12 bases are a match to TRBD2. Germline V gene lookup returns CDR1 ENHRY and CDR2 SYGVKD. This CDR3 comprises 15 residues. After removal of 6 bases from V and 6 bases from J, the junction contained 5 bases not matched to a gene. CDR3 region: CAISVTSGGSGELFF. The CDR3 region has the DNA TGTGCCATCAGCGTCACTAGCGGGGGGTCCGGGGAGCTGTTTTTT.

This clone came up once. The J gene is TRBJ2-1, the V gene TRBV5-6; D not certain. V was pared by 4 bases and J by 9 bases, with 8 bases between. The CDR3 length is 11 residues. The germline V gene has CDR1 SGHDT and CDR2 YYEEEE. The CDR3 sequence is CASSVVFEQFF. The CDR3 DNA sequence: TGTGCCAGCAGCGTGGTTTTTGAGCAGTTCTTC. The variable domain in full, with the rest retrieved from reference TRBV5-6 and TRBJ2-1, is DAGVTQSPTHLIKTRGQQVTLRCSPKSGHDTVSWYQQALGQGPQFIFQYYEEEERQRGNFPDRFSGHQFPNYSSELNVNALLLGDSALYLCASSVVFEQFFGPGTRLTVL.

As to this clone: The sample has other DNA sequences that encode this CDR3 too. The chain employs TRBV7-2 and TRBJ2-7; 8 bases align to TRBD1. There are 14 residues in the CDR3. Trimming took 5 bases from V and 1 from J; bases not matched to a gene: 4. Germline V CDR1 and CDR2: SGHTA, FQGNSA. The CDR3 bases are TGTGCCAGCAGCCCGCGACAGGGGTCCTACGAGCAGTACTTC. It translates to CASSPRQGSYEQYF.

The chain couples TRBV6-5 to TRBJ2-3; possibly TRBD2 for D (6 bases). Trimming left V 3 bases short and J 0 bases short, with 10 bases between. There are 15 residues in the CDR3. Germline V gene data show CDR1 as MNHEY and CDR2 as SVGAGI. This chain's CDR3 is CASSYGGSSTDTQYF. DNA of the CDR3: TGTGCCAGCAGTTATGGGGGGTCTAGCACAGATACGCAGTATTTT.

This clone was counted once. The gene calls are TRBV4-3 and TRBJ2-1, with 12 positions matching TRBD1. The CDR3 extends over 16 amino acids. CDR1 LGHNA and CDR2 YSLEER come from the germline V gene. The trim removed 1 base at V and 8 bases at J, leaving 6 bases unmatched. Here the CDR3 reads CASSQGGQGAVYEQFF. Here the CDR3 DNA reads TGCGCCAGCAGCCAAGGGGGACAGGGGGCGGTTTATGAGCAGTTCTTC.

The chain employs TRBV5-1 and TRBJ2-1; the match to TRBD2 covers 10 bases. The CDR3 totals 17 residues. Germline V gene data show CDR1 as SGHRS and CDR2 as YFSETQ. V was pared by 0 bases and J by 4 bases, with 7 bases of the junction left unmatched. The CDR3 sequence: CASSLVVAGGQYNEQFF. The CDR3 nucleotides are TGCGCCAGCAGCTTGGTGGTAGCGGGGGGACAATACAATGAGCAGTTCTTC. The full variable domain, completed using reference TRBV5-1 and TRBJ2-1, is KAGVTQTPRYLIKTRGQQVTLSCSPISGHRSVSWYQQTPGQGLQFLFEYFSETQRNKGNFPGRFSGRQFSNSRSEMNVSTLELGDSALYLCASSLVVAGGQYNEQFFGPGTRLTVL.

V and J are TRBV5-6 and TRBJ1-2; D uncertain. Trimming took 4 bases from V and 8 from J, leaving 18 bases between them. This CDR3 is 14 amino acids long. Per the germline V gene, CDR1 is SGHDT and CDR2 is YYEEEE. The CDR3 is CASSAGSPIRGYTF. The DNA for the CDR3 is TGTGCCAGCAGCGCAGGCAGCCCTATTCGGGGCTACACCTTC.

This chain links TRBV6-6 with TRBJ1-6; D not certain. In germline, CDR1 is MNHNY, CDR2 SVGAGI (reference sequence). V was cut by 4 bases and J by 13 bases, with 8 bases left in between. The CDR3 spans 11 residues. This chain's CDR3 is CASSSQDPLHF. The CDR3 bases are TGTGCCAGCAGTTCCCAAGACCCCCTCCACTTT.

This clone was picked up a small number of times. The rearrangement joins TRBV21-1 to TRBJ2-2; TRBD1, the D gene given by the table, was not confirmed from the DNA. TRBV21-1 is a pseudogene segment. The CDR3 extends over 17 amino acids. Here the CDR3 DNA reads TGTGCCAGCAGCCCACCGACAGGACGACCGAACACCGGGGAGCTGTTTTTT. It yields the protein CASSPPTGRPNTGELFF.

V usage is TRBV7-2 and J usage is TRBJ1-6; D is uncertain. The CDR3 runs to 13 residues. V was clipped by 4 bases and J by 10 bases, with 11 bases between them. The germline V gene encodes CDR1 SGHTA and CDR2 FQGNSA. CDR3 nucleotide sequence: TGTGCCAGCAGCTGGAGGAACGAATCACCCCTCCACTTT. This codes for CASSWRNESPLHF. Full variable domain (remainder filled in from reference TRBV7-2 and TRBJ1-6): GAGVSQSPSNKVTEKGKDVELRCDPISGHTALYWYRQSLGQGLEFLIYFQGNSAPDKSGLPSDRFSAERTGGSVSTLTIQRTQQEDSAVYLCASSWRNESPLHFGNGTRLTVT.

The chain uses TRBV19 and TRBJ2-7; a weak D match, TRBD1 (6 bases). Germline V gene lookup returns CDR1 LNHDA and CDR2 SQIVND (reference sequence). V was trimmed by 11 bases and J by 6 bases, leaving 20 bases between them. The CDR3 sequence is 13 residues long. This CDR3 is CAATPGPGAEQYF. CDR3 bases: TGTGCCGCCACGCCGGGACCAGGGGCCGAGCAGTACTTC.